Listed below are T cell receptor beta chains from one sample, sequenced in a study of CD8+CD57+ T cells in acquired aplastic anemia. TCRdb passed the reads through MiXCR, listing each CDR3 protein once. The sample carries about 400,000 distinct CDR3 sequences, about 70% recorded once. Material: sorted CD4+, CD8+, or CD8+CD57+ T cells (not recorded which) from PBMCs. The receptor set was obtained from a human donor in good health, serving as a control. Both conserved end residues are part of each CDR3. A D gene is named only where the DNA matches it firmly.

V,D,CDR3
TRBV7-2,-,CASSLQGGTIYEQYF
TRBV7-9,-,CASSLLRSEHYTF
TRBV30,-,CAWRQARGSEAFF
TRBV7-3,TRBD1,CASSLSGQVLEQYF
TRBV20-1,TRBD1,CSVPDRESYYGYTF
TRBV9,-,CASSPGSGNTYEQYF
TRBV25-1,-,CASSTQVGSSAQHF
TRBV2,-,CASTGSGTENGYAF
TRBV11-2,-,CASSPHATAEAFF
TRBV20-1,-,CSGFMNTEAFF
TRBV7-2,-,CASSPENYEQYFAF
TRBV19,-,CASSIGRVTTALHF
TRBV7-2,-,CASSRRGAAQTEAFF
TRBV5-1,-,CASSLSIPLNTGELFF
TRBV14,TRBD1,CASSQDGTGPGELFF
TRBV12-3/TRBV12-4,-,CASSLDRKAYGYTF
TRBV25-1,-,CASSGYQGTDTQYF
TRBV4-1,-,CASSPVSRTNYGYTF
TRBV9,-,CASSLVTGSSYEQFF
TRBV29-1,-,CSASVQASTDTQYF